This T cell receptor beta chain came from a study of shared T cell receptors in the human thymus (dated by TCRdb to about 2021). Turning to the overall study: The study investigated the way shared, self-reactive T-cell receptor alpha chains are produced in the human thymus.

Comments on this clone: This receptor's antigen is unknown. Nothing much larger sits one base from this clone, and base qualities are not available.

The receptor library was made with the immunoSEQ multiplex PCR assay. Not all clones reach the TCRdb copy of this immuneACCESS table, which keeps in-frame sequences only. Checked studies attribute under half of the gap to unresolved V genes and leave the rest unexplained. This sample is represented by roughly 660,000 clones; around nine tenths of them were singletons. Around 0.0099% of the sample belongs to the ten largest clones. The same data also went into a second study, on human thymus T cells. As noted in the second study: In Finland, the donors were immunologically healthy infants who were having open corrective cardiac surgery for congenital heart defects. Thymus tissue was collected as surgical resects that were removed during corrective cardiac surgery. Biased V and J gene segment usage appeared to be present in both thymic and peripheral blood repertoires. According to the related research, thymic TCR repertoires were highly overlapping among unrelated individuals. The study characterized TCR alpha and beta repertoires from under 10 infant thymus samples and a few related peripheral blood samples. Donor ages ranging from about 7 to 250 days were recorded, and 5 to 7 male and two female infants were included in the cohort. Thymocytes were freed from the tissue by mechanical means and kept at -70 degrees C as pellets of roughly 8.5-31 million cells. Genomic DNA was extracted from frozen cell pellets with a QIAsymphony instrument. The immunoSEQ multiplex PCR assay was used to amplify the TCRB and TCRAD loci from a standardized amount of quality-controlled genomic DNA. The V(D)J region was spanned by amplicons of a length sufficient to cover the CDR3 and to identify V and J genes. The commercial immunoSEQ service was used to sequence amplicons on an Illumina platform. Primer bias and sequencing errors were corrected as previously described, and TCRAD and TCRB definitions were based on the IMGT database. Repertoires were analysed with immunoSEQ Analyzer 3.0 and VDJTools, covering basic statistics, V/J segment usage, diversity estimates, rarefaction and pairwise overlap. Diversity was estimated using the Chao1, ChaoE, Efron-Thisted, Shannon and inverse Simpson indices, and was also estimated on datasets down-sampled to the size of the smallest sample. Repertoire overlap used strict matching of CDR3 nucleotide sequence, V gene and J gene, with Jaccard-based multidimensional scaling clustering. Thymus samples yielded on average around 800,000 unique TCRB clonotypes, compared with around 79,000 from blood samples.

This sequence was found in a boy younger than two with a congenital heart defect. Donor details come from another sample of the same person, matched by shared clones. The specimen sequenced was thymocytes.

The DNA reads as follows: TGTGCCAGCAGTTGCGCAGGGGAGGGAAACACTGAAGCTTTCTTT. Translated, it gives CASSCAGEGNTEAFF. The rearranged segments are TRBV28 and TRBJ1-1; the D gene is perhaps TRBD1, on 6 matching bases. Trimming takes 4 bases from V and 2 bases from J, and the germline ends sit 14 bases apart. From its cysteine to its phenylalanine, the CDR3 spans 15 amino acids. Here the CDR3 DNA is all that survives: 45 bases in frame from base 1. Looking up the germline V gene yields CDR1 MDHEN and CDR2 SYDVKM.